One TCR beta chain is described in this entry. Generated by immunoSEQ multiplex PCR, the TCRdb table keeps only in-frame clones and is missing some. The data contain some 240,000 clones, about 80% of them singletons. This record comes from a study of blood T cell repertoires in COVID-19. The CDR3 extends over 11 amino acids. Germline loops: CDR1 DFQATT, CDR2 SNEGSKA (reference sequence). Participant reports of clinical history set cohort assignment. V gene TRBV20-1 combines with J gene TRBJ1-1; D not certain. The specimen was PBMCs or T cells enriched from blood (not recorded which). The sequence came from a man aged 45-65 years who had recovered from COVID-19. The CDR3 DNA sequence: TGCAGCCACCCAGGGAACACTGAAGCTTTCTTT. This codes for CSHPGNTEAFF.